This entry lists 20 T cell receptor beta chains sequenced from one sample in a study of T cells in Graves' hyperthyroidism and ophthalmopathy. RNA transcripts provided the source from which TCR beta CDR3 regions were amplified. The primer set for the first-round RT-PCR of the TCR CDR3 was HTBI. TCRdb called the multiplex PCR reads again in MiXCR, with one record for every CDR3 protein. Of 650,000 to 800,000 distinct CDR3 sequences listed, roughly 46% are singletons. Sequencing was carried out using peripheral blood or thyroid tissue (not recorded which). These receptors originate from an adult man with Graves' disease, either hyperthyroidism or ophthalmopathy (not recorded which).

In the case of this clonotype: Given a much more abundant clone one base away, this may be a read error. The chain is built from TRBV7-2 and TRBJ2-2; D ambiguous. Trimming left V 8 bases short and J 1 base short, with 5 bases between. The germline V gene encodes CDR1 SGHTA and CDR2 FQGNSA. The CDR3 is made up of 12 amino acids. The CDR3 region is CASGENTGELFF. The CDR3 region has the DNA TGTGCCAGCGGCGAGAACACCGGGGAGCTGTTTTTT.

The chain has TRBV15 and TRBJ1-5; 7 bases are a match to TRBD1. V shed 8 bases and J 6 bases; nucleotides not matched to a gene: 4. The CDR3 is 12 amino acids. Looked up from germline, CDR1 is LNHNV and CDR2 is YYDKDF (reference sequence). The CDR3 is CATAGGGQPQHF. As DNA, the CDR3 is TGTGCCACCGCAGGGGGTGGTCAGCCCCAGCATTTT.

This clonotype was detected only a few times. The chain couples TRBV20-1 to TRBJ1-2, with 8 bases identical to TRBD1. Germline CDR1 is DFQATT and CDR2 is SNEGSKA (reference sequence). J gave up 5 bases and V 6 bases, and 8 bases lay outside the gene matches. CDR3 length: 13 amino acids. The CDR3 sequence: CSARPGGGYGYTF. In DNA, the CDR3 is TGCAGTGCCCGACCAGGGGGCGGATATGGCTACACCTTC.

The chain has TRBV7-9 and TRBJ1-1; D uncertain. Germline V gene sequence: CDR1 SEHNR, CDR2 FQNEAQ (reference sequence). This CDR3 spans 14 amino acids. V lost 6 bases, J lost 0 bases, and 11 bases lay in between. CDR3 protein: CASSPFLMNTEAFF. DNA of the CDR3: TGTGCCAGCAGTCCTTTTCTCATGAACACTGAAGCTTTCTTT.

This clonotype was seen at least ten times. The rearrangement joins TRBV10-2 to TRBJ1-2; TRBD1 is a possible D gene (6 bases). Trimming took 6 bases from V and 4 from J, leaving 12 bases between them. Germline loops: CDR1 WSHSY, CDR2 SAAADI. The CDR3 sequence is 13 residues long. In DNA form, the CDR3 reads TGCGCCAGCAGCGCGGACAGACTCTATGGCTACACCTTC. Its protein product is CASSADRLYGYTF.

The chain links TRBV7-9 to TRBJ1-5; no clear D. This CDR3 contains 9 residues. V gave up 6 bases and J gave up 10 bases, with 4 bases separating them. Germline loops: CDR1 SEHNR, CDR2 FQNEAQ (reference sequence). CDR3 DNA: TGTGCCAGCAGTCTCCCCCAGCATTTT. It codes for CASSLPQHF.

Remarks on this clonotype: This likely comes from a read error, as the CDR3 has no conserved phenylalanine or tryptophan at its end. The chain joins TRBV20-1 to TRBJ2-7; 13 nucleotides line up with TRBD2. Losses at the gene ends were 1 base for V and 4 bases for J; bases not matched to a gene: 4. CDR3 length: 15 amino acids. In germline, CDR1 is DFQATT, CDR2 SNEGSKA (reference sequence). The CDR3 coding sequence is TGCAGTGCTAGAGGGACTAGCGGGAGCGTATACGAGCAGTACCTC. Translating it yields CSARGTSGSVYEQYL.

The rearrangement links TRBV7-2 to TRBJ2-6; D remains ambiguous. Germline V gene data show CDR1 as SGHTA and CDR2 as FQGNSA. The CDR3 loop spans 18 amino acids. V was cut by 1 base and J by 0 bases, with 13 bases left in between. The CDR3 reads CASSLGAPGGSGANVLTF. CDR3 in DNA: TGTGCCAGCAGCTTAGGGGCCCCGGGCGGCTCTGGGGCCAACGTCCTGACTTTC. Filled out from reference TRBV7-2 and TRBJ2-6, the complete variable domain reads GAGVSQSPSNKVTEKGKDVELRCDPISGHTALYWYRQSLGQGLEFLIYFQGNSAPDKSGLPSDRFSAERTGGSVSTLTIQRTQQEDSAVYLCASSLGAPGGSGANVLTFGAGSRLTVL.

The chain carries TRBV27 and TRBJ1-4; D is undetermined. There are 15 residues in the CDR3. Germline V gene sequence: CDR1 MNHEY, CDR2 SMNVEV (reference sequence). V was shortened by 4 bases and J by 5 bases, with 14 bases between the two germline ends. CDR3 region: CASSYSGGKNEKLFF. The DNA for the CDR3 is TGTGCCAGCAGTTACTCGGGTGGGAAGAATGAAAAACTGTTTTTT.

This clonotype has a count of ten or more. The chain employs TRBV29-1 and TRBJ2-5; TRBD1 aligns across 10 bases. Per germline, CDR1 SQVTM and CDR2 ANQGSEA. CDR3 length: 13 amino acids. The trim removed 3 bases at V and 6 bases at J, leaving 4 bases unmatched. The CDR3 sequence: CSVESGQGKTQYF. In DNA form, the CDR3 reads TGCAGCGTTGAGTCGGGACAGGGGAAGACCCAGTACTTC.

The chain couples TRBV7-6 to TRBJ1-1; 9 positions match TRBD1. This CDR3 comprises 16 residues. Per the germline V gene, CDR1 is SGHVS and CDR2 is FNYEAQ. The V gene end was trimmed by 3 bases and the J gene end by 6 bases; junction bases not matched to a gene: 11. CDR3 amino acids: CASSLEQGARGAEAFF. In DNA form, the CDR3 reads TGTGCCAGCAGCTTGGAACAGGGGGCGCGAGGAGCTGAAGCTTTCTTT.

This chain uses TRBV10-2 with TRBJ2-2; D may match TRBD1 or TRBD2 (6 bases each). The CDR3 covers 14 residues. The ends were cut back, 6 bases at V and 15 bases at J, with 23 bases in the middle. Germline assignment: CDR1 WSHSY and CDR2 SAAADI. This CDR3 reads CASSLGGAGATVFF. Here the CDR3 DNA reads TGCGCCAGCAGCTTGGGGGGCGCAGGGGCCACGGTGTTTTTT.

The V and J genes are TRBV10-3 and TRBJ2-7; D is undetermined. V lost 6 bases and J lost 0, with 6 bases in between. Germline V gene data show CDR1 as ENHRY and CDR2 as SYGVKD. The CDR3 has 12 residues. CDR3 sequence reads: CAIRVLSYEQYF. The DNA for the CDR3 is TGTGCCATCAGGGTCCTCTCCTACGAGCAGTACTTC.

This clonotype showed up just a few times. Germline is not matched at one junction end, which may reflect a read error. J is TRBJ1-5 and V is TRBV10-3; weak D call: TRBD1 (5 bases). This CDR3 region has 14 residues. Germline values: CDR1 ENHRY, CDR2 SYGVKD. CDR3 protein: CASSVKGPDQPQHF. As DNA, the CDR3 is TGTGCCAGCAGTGTGAAGGGGCCGGATCAGCCCCAGCATTTT.

This clonotype was observed many times. The chain links TRBV7-2 to TRBJ1-5; D unclear. This CDR3 comprises 13 residues. Trimming left V 1 base short and J 3 bases short, with 4 bases between. The V gene's germline CDR1 is SGHTA and CDR2 FQGNSA. The CDR3 DNA reads as TGTGCCAGCAGCTTAGAGATCAATCAGCCCCAGCATTTT. Translation gives CASSLEINQPQHF. The entire variable domain, with the rest obtained from reference TRBV7-2 and TRBJ1-5, is as follows: GAGVSQSPSNKVTEKGKDVELRCDPISGHTALYWYRQSLGQGLEFLIYFQGNSAPDKSGLPSDRFSAERTGGSVSTLTIQRTQQEDSAVYLCASSLEINQPQHFGDGTRLSIL.

This clonotype has a handful of counts. V and J are TRBV6-2 or TRBV6-3 and TRBJ1-5; perhaps TRBD1 as D (5 bases). The CDR3 extends over 14 amino acids. The ends were cut back, 7 bases at V and 2 bases at J, with 12 bases in the middle. Germline V lookup: CDR1 MNHEY, CDR2 SVGEGT. The CDR3 loop reads CASTRDAGNQPQHF. The CDR3 DNA is TGTGCCAGCACCCGGGACGCCGGCAATCAGCCCCAGCATTTT.

The genes are TRBV2 and TRBJ1-3; perhaps TRBD1 as D (6 bases). Trimming pared 2 bases from V and 7 bases from J, leaving 15 bases between. Germline CDR1 is SNHLY and CDR2 is FYNNEI. This CDR3 has 15 residues. The CDR3 DNA follows: TGTGCCAGCAGTGAACTAGCGGGGGGCACGAACACCATATATTTT. It translates to CASSELAGGTNTIYF.

V gene TRBV19 combines with J gene TRBJ1-2; unclear D gene. With 9 bases removed from V and 0 bases from J, the gap between germline ends came to 14 bases. CDR1 is LNHDA, CDR2 SQIVND, per germline (reference sequence). This CDR3 contains 14 residues. In DNA form, the CDR3 reads TGTGCCAGCGCGTCTAGGACGGCTAACTATGGCTACACCTTC. This gives the protein CASASRTANYGYTF.

The chain links TRBV13 to TRBJ2-5; 7 nucleotides agree with TRBD2. CDR3 length: 16 amino acids. Germline V CDR1 and CDR2: PRHDT, FYEKMQ (reference sequence). V gave up 5 bases and J gave up 5 bases; unmatched junction bases: 14. CDR3: CASSPRPSGERETQYF. The CDR3 nucleotides are TGTGCCAGCAGCCCCCGGCCCAGCGGGGAGAGGGAGACCCAGTACTTC.

This clonotype occurred a few times. The chain couples TRBV7-2 to TRBJ1-5; tentative D call: TRBD1 (5 bases). Germline-derived CDR1 and CDR2 are SGHTA and FQGNSA. With 0 bases removed from V and 7 bases from J, the gap between germline ends came to 13 bases. The CDR3 consists of 15 residues. DNA of the CDR3: TGTGCCAGCAGCTTAGCTGGGACGGCTTGGCAGCCCCAGCATTTT. This translates into CASSLAGTAWQPQHF. The variable domain in full, with the rest retrieved from reference TRBV7-2 and TRBJ1-5, is GAGVSQSPSNKVTEKGKDVELRCDPISGHTALYWYRQSLGQGLEFLIYFQGNSAPDKSGLPSDRFSAERTGGSVSTLTIQRTQQEDSAVYLCASSLAGTAWQPQHFGDGTRLSIL.